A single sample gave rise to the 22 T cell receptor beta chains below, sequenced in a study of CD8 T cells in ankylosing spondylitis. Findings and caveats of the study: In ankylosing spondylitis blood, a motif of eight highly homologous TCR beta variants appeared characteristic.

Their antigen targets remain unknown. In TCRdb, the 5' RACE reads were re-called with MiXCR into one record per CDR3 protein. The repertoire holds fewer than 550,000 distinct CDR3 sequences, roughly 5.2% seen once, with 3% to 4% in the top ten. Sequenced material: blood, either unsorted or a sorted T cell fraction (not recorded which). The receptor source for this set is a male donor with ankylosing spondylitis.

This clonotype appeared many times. The DNA of the CDR3 is TGTGCCAGCAGCGCGCAGGGGGGATCGAACACCGGGGAGCTGTTTTTT. Protein: CASSAQGGSNTGELFF. The rearrangement links TRBV4-2 to TRBJ2-2; possibly TRBD1 for D (7 bases). V shed 5 bases and J shed 0 bases, with 13 bases lying between them. Germline loops: CDR1 LGHNA, CDR2 YNFKEQ. This CDR3 has 16 residues.

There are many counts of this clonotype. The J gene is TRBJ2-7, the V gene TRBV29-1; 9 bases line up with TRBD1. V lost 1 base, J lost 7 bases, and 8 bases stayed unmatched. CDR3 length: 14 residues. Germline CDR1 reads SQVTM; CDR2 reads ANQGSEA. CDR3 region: CSVEGDRALGEQYF. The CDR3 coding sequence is TGCAGCGTTGAAGGGGACAGGGCGCTGGGGGAGCAGTACTTC.

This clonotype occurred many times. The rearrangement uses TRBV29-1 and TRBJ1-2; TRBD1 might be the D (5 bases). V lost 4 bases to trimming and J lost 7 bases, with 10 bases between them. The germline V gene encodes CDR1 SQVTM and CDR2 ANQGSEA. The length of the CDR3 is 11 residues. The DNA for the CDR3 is TGCAGCGTTGTCAGGGCTAGTGGCTACACCTTC. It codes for CSVVRASGYTF.

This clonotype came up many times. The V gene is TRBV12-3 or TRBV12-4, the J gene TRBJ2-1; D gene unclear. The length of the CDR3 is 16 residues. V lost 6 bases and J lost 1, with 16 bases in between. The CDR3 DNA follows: TGTGCCAGCAGGCCGGAAGCCCGAATATCCTACAATGAGCAGTTCTTC. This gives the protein CASRPEARISYNEQFF.

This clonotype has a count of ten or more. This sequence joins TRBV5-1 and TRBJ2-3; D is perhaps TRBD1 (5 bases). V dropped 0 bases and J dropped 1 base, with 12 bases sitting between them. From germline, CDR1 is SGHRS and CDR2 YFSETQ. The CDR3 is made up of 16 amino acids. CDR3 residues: CASSLEDSTGTDTQYF. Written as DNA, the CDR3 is TGCGCCAGCAGCTTGGAAGACAGCACCGGCACAGATACGCAGTATTTT.

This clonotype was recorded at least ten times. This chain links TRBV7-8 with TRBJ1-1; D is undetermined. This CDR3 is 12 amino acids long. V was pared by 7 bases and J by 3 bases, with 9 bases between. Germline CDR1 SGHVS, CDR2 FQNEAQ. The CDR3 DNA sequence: TGTGCCAGCACCCTTGCGGACACTGAAGCTTTCTTT. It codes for CASTLADTEAFF.

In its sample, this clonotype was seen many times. The CDR3 DNA sequence: TGTGCCAGCAGCCCCGTTGGGACAGGAGGAGAGACCCAGTACTTC. It yields the protein CASSPVGTGGETQYF. This chain links TRBV6-1 with TRBJ2-5, with 8 positions matching TRBD1. J was trimmed by 4 bases and V by 6 bases; bases with no gene match: 10. This CDR3 comprises 15 residues. The germline V gene has CDR1 MNHNS and CDR2 SASEGT.

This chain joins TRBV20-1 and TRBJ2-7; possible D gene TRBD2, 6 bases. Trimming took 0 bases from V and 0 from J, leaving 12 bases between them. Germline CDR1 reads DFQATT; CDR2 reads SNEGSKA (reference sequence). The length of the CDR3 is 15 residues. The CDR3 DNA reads TGCAGTGCTAGAGAAAGAGCGGGCCTCTCCTACGAGCAGTACTTC. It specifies CSARERAGLSYEQYF.

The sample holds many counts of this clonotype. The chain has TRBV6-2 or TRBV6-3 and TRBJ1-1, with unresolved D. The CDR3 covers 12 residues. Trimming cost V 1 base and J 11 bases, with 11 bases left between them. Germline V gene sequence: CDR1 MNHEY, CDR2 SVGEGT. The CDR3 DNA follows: TGTGCCAGCAGTTACTTCCGGATGGAGGCTTTCTTT. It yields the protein CASSYFRMEAFF.

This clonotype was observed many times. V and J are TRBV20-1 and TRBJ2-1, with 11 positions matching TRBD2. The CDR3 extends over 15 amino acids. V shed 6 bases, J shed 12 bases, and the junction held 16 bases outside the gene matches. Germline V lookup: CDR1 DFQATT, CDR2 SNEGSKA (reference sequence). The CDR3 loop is CSAKPAASGGNPQFF. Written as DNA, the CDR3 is TGCAGTGCCAAACCTGCGGCTAGCGGGGGGAACCCGCAGTTCTTC.

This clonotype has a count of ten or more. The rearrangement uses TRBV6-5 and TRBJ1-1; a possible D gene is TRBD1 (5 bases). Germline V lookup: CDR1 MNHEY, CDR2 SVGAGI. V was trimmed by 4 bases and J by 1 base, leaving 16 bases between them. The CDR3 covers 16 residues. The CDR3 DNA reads TGTGCCAGCAGTTCTTTTCTTGGGGCGCGGAACACTGAAGCTTTCTTT. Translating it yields CASSSFLGARNTEAFF.

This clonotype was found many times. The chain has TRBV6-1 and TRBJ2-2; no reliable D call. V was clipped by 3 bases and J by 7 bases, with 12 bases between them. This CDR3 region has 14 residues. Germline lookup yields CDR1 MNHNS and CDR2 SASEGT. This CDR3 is CASSDQRGSGELFF. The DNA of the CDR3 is TGTGCCAGCAGTGACCAGCGAGGCAGCGGGGAGCTGTTTTTT.

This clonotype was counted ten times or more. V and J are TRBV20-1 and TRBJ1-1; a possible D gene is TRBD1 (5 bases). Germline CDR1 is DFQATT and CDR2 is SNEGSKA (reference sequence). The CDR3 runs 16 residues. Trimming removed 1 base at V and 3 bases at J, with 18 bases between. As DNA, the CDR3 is TGCAGTGCTAGAGTTACCTCCGGGACGGCGGACACTGAAGCTTTCTTT. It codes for CSARVTSGTADTEAFF.

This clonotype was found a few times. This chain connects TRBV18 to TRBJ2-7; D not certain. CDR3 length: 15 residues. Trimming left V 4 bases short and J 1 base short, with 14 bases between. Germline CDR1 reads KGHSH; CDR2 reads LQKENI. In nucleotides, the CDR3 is TGTGCCAGCTCACTTGGACCTGGATCATCCTACGAGCAGTACTTC. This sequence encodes CASSLGPGSSYEQYF.

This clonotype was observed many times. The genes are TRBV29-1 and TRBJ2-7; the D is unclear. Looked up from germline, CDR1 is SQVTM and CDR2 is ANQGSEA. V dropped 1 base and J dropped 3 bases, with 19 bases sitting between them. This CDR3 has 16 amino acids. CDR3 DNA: TGCAGCGTTGAAGGGATGCTAGAATCCGTTGGCTACGAGCAGTACTTC. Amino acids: CSVEGMLESVGYEQYF.

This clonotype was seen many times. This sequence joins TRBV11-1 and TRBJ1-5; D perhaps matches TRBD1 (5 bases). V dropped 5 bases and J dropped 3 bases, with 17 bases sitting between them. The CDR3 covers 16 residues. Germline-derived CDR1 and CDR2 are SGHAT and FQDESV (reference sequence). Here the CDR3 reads CASSPPSGRINQPQHF. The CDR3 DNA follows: TGTGCCAGCAGCCCTCCATCGGGACGGATCAATCAGCCCCAGCATTTT.

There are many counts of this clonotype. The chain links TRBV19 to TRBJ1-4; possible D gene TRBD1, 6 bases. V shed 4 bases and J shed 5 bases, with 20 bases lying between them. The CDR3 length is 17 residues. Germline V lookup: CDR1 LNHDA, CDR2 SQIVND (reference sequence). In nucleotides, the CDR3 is TGTGCCAGTAGTACAACCAACAGGGAGTCCTCGAATGAAAAACTGTTTTTT. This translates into CASSTTNRESSNEKLFF.

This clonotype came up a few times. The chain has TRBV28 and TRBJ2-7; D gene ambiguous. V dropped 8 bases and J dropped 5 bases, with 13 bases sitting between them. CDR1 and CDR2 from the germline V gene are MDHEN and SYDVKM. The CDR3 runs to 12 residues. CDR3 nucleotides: TGTGCCAGCTTCTCCCCTAGGGACGAGCAGTACTTC. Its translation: CASFSPRDEQYF.

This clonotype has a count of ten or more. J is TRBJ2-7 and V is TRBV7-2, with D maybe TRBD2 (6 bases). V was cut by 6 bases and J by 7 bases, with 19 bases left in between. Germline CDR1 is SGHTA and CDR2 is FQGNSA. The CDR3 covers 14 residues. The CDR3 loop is CASRPGGAPLEQYF. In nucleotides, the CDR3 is TGTGCCAGCAGACCAGGCGGGGCCCCCCTTGAGCAGTACTTC.

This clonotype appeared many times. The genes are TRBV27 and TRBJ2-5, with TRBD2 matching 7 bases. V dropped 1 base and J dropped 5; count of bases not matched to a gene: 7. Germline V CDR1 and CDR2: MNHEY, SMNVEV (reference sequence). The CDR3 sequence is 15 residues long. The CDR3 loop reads CASSLYGLRGETQYF. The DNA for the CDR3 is TGTGCCAGCAGTTTATACGGTCTGCGGGGGGAGACCCAGTACTTC.

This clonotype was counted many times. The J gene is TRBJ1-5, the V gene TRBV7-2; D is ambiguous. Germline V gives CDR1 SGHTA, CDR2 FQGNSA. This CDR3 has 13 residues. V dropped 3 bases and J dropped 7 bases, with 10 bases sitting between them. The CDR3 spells CASSFNDAQPQHF. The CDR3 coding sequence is TGTGCCAGCAGCTTCAATGATGCCCAGCCCCAGCATTTT.

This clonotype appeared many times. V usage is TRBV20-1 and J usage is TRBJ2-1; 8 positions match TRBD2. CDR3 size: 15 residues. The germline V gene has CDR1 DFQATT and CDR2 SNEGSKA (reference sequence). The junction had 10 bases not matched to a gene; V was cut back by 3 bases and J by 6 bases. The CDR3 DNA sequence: TGCAGTGCTAGTGATAGCGGGACTCCCATCAATGAGCAGTTCTTC. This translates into CSASDSGTPINEQFF.